This T cell receptor (beta chain) was recorded in a study of cytomegalovirus exposure and HLA in healthy donors. Study at large: The use of the same platform for the roughly 120 validation repertoires and the approximately 690 first-cohort repertoires was reported by a later analysis.

Study conclusions and caveats: Among TCR beta chains, those listed as cytomegalovirus-associated numbered roughly 150. As confirmed in vitro, a few CMV-associated chains were specific for CMV antigens.

Assay: immunoSEQ multiplex PCR; the TCRdb copy retains only in-frame clones and omits some. The data hold about 57,000 clones, with approximately 95% observed a single time. The donors were members of the validation cohort, which comprised roughly 120 subjects and was separate from the first cohort of roughly 700 subjects. Turning to this clone: No antigen is known for it.

The CDR3 extends over 13 amino acids. V was clipped by 7 bases and J by 7 bases; unmatched bases: 3. CDR1 and CDR2 from the germline V gene are LNHDA and SQIVND (reference sequence). This chain links TRBV19 with TRBJ1-6, with 8 bases lining up with TRBD1. Specimen: PBMCs. This clonotype originated in a woman between 18 and 29 years old in good health and CMV-seronegative. CDR3 protein: CASKDRDNSPLHF. In DNA form, the CDR3 reads TGTGCCAGTAAGGACAGGGACAATTCACCCCTCCACTTT.